The 2 T cell receptor beta chains below come from one sample, sequenced in a study of cytomegalovirus exposure and HLA in healthy donors. The PCR used 60 Vbeta and 13 Jbeta primers. The repertoire was sequenced with immunoSEQ multiplex PCR; TCRdb's copy has only in-frame clones and lacks some. The sample lists about 170,000 clones, 65% to 85% seen once, with about 4.4% in the top ten. Sequences were obtained from PBMCs. These receptors were taken from a woman aged 50 to 65 in good health and CMV-seropositive.

J is TRBJ2-7 and V is TRBV5-1; D is possibly TRBD1 (6 bases). The CDR3 spans 16 residues. Germline CDR1 and CDR2: SGHRS and YFSETQ. Trimming pared 3 bases from V and 1 base from J, leaving 17 bases between. Here the CDR3 reads CASSYRTASTSYEQYF. The CDR3 DNA reads as TGCGCCAGCAGCTACCGGACAGCATCTACTTCCTACGAGCAGTACTTC.

This rearrangement joins TRBV29-1 to TRBJ2-7, with D tentatively TRBD2 (6 bases). Germline loops: CDR1 SQVTM, CDR2 ANQGSEA. The ends were cut back, 8 bases at V and 3 bases at J, with 17 bases in the middle. The CDR3 is 13 amino acids. The CDR3 sequence: CSPKPDSGYEQYF. The CDR3 DNA sequence: TGCAGCCCAAAGCCCGATAGCGGCTACGAGCAGTACTTC.